The rows below give T cell receptor beta chains drawn from one sample of a study of CD8+ T cells in alopecia areata. The table came from immunoSEQ multiplex PCR; TCRdb's copy has only in-frame clones and leaves some out. The profile shows over 150,000 clones, 58% of them singletons. This specimen was CD4+ T cells sorted from blood, taken at week 24, from a patient treated with tofacitinib. The receptors originated from a human donor with alopecia areata. CDR3s include the opening cysteine and the closing phenylalanine or tryptophan. D genes are given only for firm matches. Rows may omit the clone size; those that give it use once, few, many or a size class.

CDR3 length | J gene | D gene | clone size | V gene | CDR3 DNA | CDR3 protein
14 | TRBJ1-2 | - | - | TRBV7-2 | TGTGCCAGCAGCTTACGGGAAGCGAACTATGGCTACACCTTC | CASSLREANYGYTF
15 | TRBJ2-6 | TRBD1 | - | TRBV11-1 | TGTGCCAGCAGCCGACAGGGAGCGGGGGCCAACGTCCTGACTTTC | CASSRQGAGANVLTF
14 | TRBJ2-2 | - | few | TRBV7-9 | TGTGCCAGCAGCTTAGCTGCGAACACCGGGGAGCTGTTTTTT | CASSLAANTGELFF
12 | TRBJ1-5 | - | few | TRBV28 | TGTGCCAGCAGTTTTGGTGGTCAACCCCAGCATTTT | CASSFGGQPQHF
13 | TRBJ2-1 | - | - | TRBV5-1 | TGCGCCAGCAGCTTGGCCCAAGCGGCCGGCCAATTCTTC | CASSLAQAAGQFF
14 | TRBJ2-1 | - | - | TRBV9 | TGTGCCAGCAGCGTAGCTTGGAATAGCAATGAGCAGTTCTTC | CASSVAWNSNEQFF
16 | TRBJ2-1 | - | - | TRBV30 | TGTGCCTGGAGTGTACTTGTGAGACGGTATGCCAATGAGCAGTTCTTC | CAWSVLVRRYANEQFF
15 | TRBJ1-1 | - | few | TRBV30 | TGTGCCTGGAGTGTACTTAGTACAATGAACACTGAAGCTTTCTTT | CAWSVLSTMNTEAFF
14 | TRBJ2-1 | - | - | TRBV7-2 | TGTGCCAGCAGCCTGGCGACTAGGAGCAATGAGCAGTTCTTC | CASSLATRSNEQFF
17 | TRBJ2-2 | TRBD2 | many | TRBV19 | TGTGCCAGTAGTATTAGCTCCGCGGGAGGGAACACCGGGGAGCTGTTTTTT | CASSISSAGGNTGELFF
14 | TRBJ2-7 | - | - | TRBV27 | TGTGCCAGCAGCCAATCGCCGACGGGTTCACAGCAGTACTTC | CASSQSPTGSQQYF
14 | TRBJ1-5 | - | - | TRBV27 | TGTGCCAGCAGTTTAACAGCCGGGGGGCAGCCCCAGCATTTT | CASSLTAGGQPQHF
12 | TRBJ2-5 | - | - | TRBV9 | TGTGCCAGCAGCGTAGATGGGGAGACCCAGTACTTC | CASSVDGETQYF
13 | TRBJ1-2 | - | - | TRBV7-9 | TGTGCCAGCAGCCCTCGGGCGGACTATGGCTACACCTTC | CASSPRADYGYTF
12 | TRBJ1-1 | - | - | TRBV29-1 | TGCAGCGGCCGGACGGTGAACACTGAAGCTTTCTTT | CSGRTVNTEAFF
14 | TRBJ2-1 | TRBD1 | - | TRBV19 | TGTGCCAGTAGTACAACCGGGACAGGATCTCTACGGTTCTTC | CASSTTGTGSLRFF
15 | TRBJ2-5 | TRBD2 | - | TRBV7-2 | TGTGCCAGCAGCCTCAGTCGGGGGGTAGGAGAGACCCAGTACTTC | CASSLSRGVGETQYF
15 | TRBJ1-5 | TRBD1 | - | TRBV7-2 | TGTGCCAGCAGCTTAGTTGGACAGGGGAATCAGCCCCAGCATTTT | CASSLVGQGNQPQHF
12 | TRBJ2-7 | - | once | TRBV16 | TGTGCCAGCAGCCAATCTTCCAACGAGCAGTACTTC | CASSQSSNEQYF
14 | TRBJ2-1 | - | few | TRBV10-3 | TGTGCCATCAGTGATTTGGCTAGCATCGATGAGCAGTTCTTC | CAISDLASIDEQFF
12 | TRBJ1-1 | TRBD1 | once | TRBV29-1 | TGCAGCGTCCAAACAGGGGTCACTGAAGCTTTCTTT | CSVQTGVTEAFF
11 | TRBJ2-1 | - | - | TRBV5-6 | TGTGCCAGCAGCTCAAGGAGGGAGCAGTTCTTC | CASSSRREQFF